This section outlines one TCR beta chain sequence together with its context. Study processing details: Cell counts per sample came from amplifying reference gene primers. Data came from immunoSEQ multiplex PCR; TCRdb stores just in-frame clones and leaves some out. The DNA was the basis for D and trimming; V, J and clone size are from that table. The table records about 84,000 clones, 80% to 90% of them present only once. This sample stems from a study of blood T cell repertoires in COVID-19. Study background: Material from acute and convalescent COVID-19 was sourced from the United States, Italy and Spain.

There are 15 residues in the CDR3. Germline loops: CDR1 MNHEY, CDR2 SMNVEV (reference sequence). J lost 5 bases, V lost 7 bases, and 7 bases had no gene match. The rearrangement joins TRBV27 to TRBJ2-2; 10 nucleotides line up with TRBD1. The sequence was collected from a woman older than 75 with acute or convalescent COVID-19. The source material was peripheral blood. The CDR3 sequence: CASNLRQGATGELFF. The CDR3 DNA reads TGTGCCAGCAACCTTCGACAGGGGGCAACCGGGGAGCTGTTTTTT.